The 11 T cell receptor beta chains given below trace back to one sample, sequenced in a study of control samples from healthy donors and cancer patients (dated by TCRdb to 2020 to 2021). The library was generated by the immunoSEQ multiplex PCR assay. TCRdb took this table from immuneACCESS and kept in-frame rearrangements with V and J called. Such tables lack part of the clones; where checked against another copy, unresolved V genes explain under half of the gap, and the rest is unexplained. Recorded for this sample are under 200,000 clones; about 94% of them occurred a single time. Around 15% of the sample is taken by the ten largest. Sequencing was performed on PBMCs. These receptors all come from a man aged 55 to 70 with colorectal cancer.

Written as DNA, the CDR3 is TGTGCCAGCAGTGAACACCCGGGTCAAGAGACCCAGTACTTC. Translating gives CASSEHPGQETQYF. The V gene is TRBV2, the J gene TRBJ2-5, with D unresolved. The CDR3 is 14 residues long. With 2 bases removed from V and 2 bases from J, the gap between germline ends came to 9 bases. Germline CDR1 and CDR2: SNHLY and FYNNEI.

This chain links TRBV6-4 with TRBJ2-5, with TRBD2 identical over 13 bases. Germline lookup yields CDR1 MRHNA and CDR2 SNTAGT. This CDR3 region has 17 residues. Unmatched junction bases numbered 9, after V lost 8 bases and J lost 0 bases. The CDR3 DNA reads TGTGCCAGCCCCGCGACTAGCGGGGGGCCAAACCAAGAGACCCAGTACTTC. Protein product: CASPATSGGPNQETQYF.

The rearrangement joins TRBV6-6 to TRBJ2-1; D uncertain. This CDR3 has 16 residues. Germline CDR1 and CDR2: MNHNY and SVGAGI (reference sequence). Trimming shortened V by 6 bases and J by 0 bases, and 15 bases separated the two germline ends. CDR3 in DNA: TGTGCCAGCAGCCCCCGGACGCTGAGCTCCTACAATGAGCAGTTCTTC. Translated, it gives CASSPRTLSSYNEQFF.

This chain connects TRBV11-2 to TRBJ2-3, with D possibly being TRBD1 (6 bases). CDR3 length equals 16 residues. CDR1 is SGHAT and CDR2 is FQNNGV in the germline V gene. V lost 5 bases to trimming and J lost 1 base, with 16 bases between them. Here the CDR3 DNA reads TGTGCCAGCAGCCTGGGACGGGCAGGGGGCACAGATACGCAGTATTTT. Protein: CASSLGRAGGTDTQYF.

The DNA for the CDR3 is TGTGCCAGCAGCGTTCTACATGGACTTCAGTACTTC. It codes for CASSVLHGLQYF. The chain employs TRBV11-2 and TRBJ2-4; D call uncertain. The CDR3 loop spans 12 amino acids. CDR1 is SGHAT, CDR2 FQNNGV, per germline. V was trimmed by 5 bases and J by 11 bases, leaving 13 bases between them.

The rearrangement links TRBV4-3 to TRBJ2-7; 7 nucleotides line up with TRBD1. In germline, CDR1 is LGHNA, CDR2 YSLEER. V was clipped by 3 bases and J by 2 bases; unmatched bases: 7. The CDR3 is 15 residues long. CDR3 sequence reads: CASSHGAGTAYEQYF. The CDR3 nucleotides read TGCGCCAGCAGCCATGGGGCCGGGACAGCCTACGAGCAGTACTTC.

This clone was seen just once. The chain couples TRBV2 to TRBJ2-3, with 9 bases fitting TRBD1. V lost 4 bases, J lost 3 bases, and 5 bases stayed unmatched. The CDR3 consists of 15 residues. From germline, CDR1 is SNHLY and CDR2 FYNNEI. The CDR3 nucleotides read TGTGCCAGCAGTGCCGGGACAGGGATAACAGATACGCAGTATTTT. Its translation is CASSAGTGITDTQYF.

The chain links TRBV30 to TRBJ2-3; tentative D call: TRBD1 (6 bases). V lost 8 bases and J lost 0, with 12 bases in between. The CDR3 sequence is 13 residues long. CDR1 and CDR2 from the germline V gene are GTSNPN and SVGIG (reference sequence). The CDR3 DNA reads TGTGCCCTTACAGGGACAAGCACAGATACGCAGTATTTT. Translating gives CALTGTSTDTQYF.

The CDR3 DNA reads as TGCGCCAGCAGGCGGACTAGCGGGGACCAAGAGACCCAGTACTTC. This translates into CASRRTSGDQETQYF. The genes are TRBV4-1 and TRBJ2-5; TRBD2 matches 12 bases. The V gene's germline CDR1 is MGHRA and CDR2 YSYEKL. V was clipped by 6 bases and J by 0 bases; unmatched bases: 2. This CDR3 spans 15 amino acids.

This chain links TRBV3-1 (or the pseudogene TRBV3-2) with TRBJ1-2; no reliable D call. From germline, CDR1 is LGHDT and CDR2 YNNKEL (reference sequence). The CDR3 is made up of 17 amino acids. The germline V and J ends were trimmed by 4 bases and 8 bases, with 26 bases remaining between them. For the CDR3, the DNA is TGTGCCAGCAGCCCTACAGAGAATGTTGGTCAGGCCCGGGGCTACACCTTC. It yields the protein CASSPTENVGQARGYTF.

V is TRBV27 and J is TRBJ2-2, with 9 bases fitting TRBD1. CDR1 and CDR2 from the germline V gene are MNHEY and SMNVEV (reference sequence). With V trimmed by 3 bases and J by 5 bases, 4 bases remained unmatched. This CDR3 spans 15 amino acids. CDR3 residues: CASSFSTGGTGELFF. In DNA form, the CDR3 reads TGTGCCAGCAGTTTTTCGACAGGGGGAACCGGGGAGCTGTTTTTT.